This record concerns one T cell receptor (beta chain) sequence. What it binds is unknown. Sequenced by immunoSEQ multiplex PCR; TCRdb stores in-frame clones only, minus some. The data contain hundreds of thousands of clones, more than 70% of them singletons. The data derive from a study of Ad26.COV2.S vaccination and SARS-CoV-2 variants. Study overall: The donor participated in the COV1001 trial, in its Ad26.COV2.S arm. Intramuscular Ad26.COV2.S doses were given once or twice, 56 days apart.

Overall study results and limits: Substantial post-vaccination breadth of spike-specific CD8+ and CD4+ T cell responses was reported. People who got the vaccine or the placebo had similar non-spike TCR breadth.

Regarding treatment: roughly 18 received Ad26.COV2.S at low or high dose, single or two shots; 5 received placebo; per-sample allocation not given. Specimens were obtained on day 63 following the first vaccine or placebo injection. This TCR was sampled from a person between 18 and 65 years old who received the Ad26.COV2.S COVID-19 vaccine or a placebo. The sample here was peripheral blood, taken in a trial of Ad26.COV2.S vaccine versus placebo.

In DNA, the CDR3 is TGTGCCAGCAGCTTAGAATGGGGGCCTGGAAACACCATATATTTT. It is translated as CASSLEWGPGNTIYF. The rearrangement links TRBV7-2 to TRBJ1-3; TRBD1 is a possible D gene (6 bases). This CDR3 has 15 amino acids. Trimming pared 1 base from V and 2 bases from J, leaving 9 bases between. Germline V gives CDR1 SGHTA, CDR2 FQGNSA.